This is a list of T cell receptor beta chains from one sample in a study of identical twins. In TCRdb, the 5' RACE reads were re-called with MiXCR into one record per CDR3 protein. The sample carries roughly 770,000 distinct CDR3 sequences, roughly 18% recorded once. A further study also used this sample, focusing on T cells expressing NK-cell markers.

The specimen was PBMCs. The source of these receptors is a woman between 18 and 30 years old in good health. The CDR3 runs from the conserved cysteine through the conserved F or W. A D gene is named only where the DNA matches it firmly. The listing skips clone size in some rows; elsewhere it reads once, few, many or a size class.

V gene	J gene	D gene	clone size	CDR3 DNA	CDR3 protein
TRBV5-5	TRBJ2-1	TRBD2	-	TGTGCCAGCAGCGCCGATCCGGGGGGGACCTACAATGAGCAGTTCTTC	CASSADPGGTYNEQFF
TRBV20-1	TRBJ2-4	-	-	TGCAGTGCTGTGGAAACTAGGGACATTCAGTACTTC	CSAVETRDIQYF
TRBV7-6	TRBJ2-2	-	-	TGTGCCAGCAGCTTAGGTTTACAGGGCCGTACCGGGGAGCTGTTTTTT	CASSLGLQGRTGELFF
TRBV10-3	TRBJ2-3	-	few	TGTGCCATCAGCCGAGAACAACAGGACGATTGGCCAGATACGCAGTATTTT	CAISREQQDDWPDTQYF
TRBV20-1	TRBJ2-3	TRBD2	few	TGCAGTGCCTCGACTAGCGGGGTAACAGATACGCAGTATTTT	CSASTSGVTDTQYF
TRBV10-3	TRBJ2-7	TRBD1	few	TGTGCCATCAGGGCTCCGGGACAGGGGTACGAGCAGTACTTC	CAIRAPGQGYEQYF
TRBV12-3/TRBV12-4	TRBJ2-7	TRBD2	-	TGTGCCAGCAGTGCACCAGGACTAGCGGGATTCGAGCAGTACTTC	CASSAPGLAGFEQYF
TRBV9	TRBJ2-2	TRBD2	few	TGTGCCAGCAGCAAATATGGGCTAGCGGGAGCCGGGGAGCTGTTTTTT	CASSKYGLAGAGELFF
TRBV12-3/TRBV12-4	TRBJ2-7	-	few	TGTGCCAGCAGGTTTGGGAAGGGGACGCAGTACTTC	CASRFGKGTQYF
TRBV12-3/TRBV12-4	TRBJ1-6	TRBD1	-	TGTGCCAGCAGCTGGACAGGGCCGAATTCACCCCTCCCCTTT	CASSWTGPNSPLPF
TRBV11-2	TRBJ1-1	-	many	TGTGCCAGCAGCTTAGACCCGGGGTTGGCTGAAGCTTTCTTT	CASSLDPGLAEAFF
TRBV9	TRBJ2-1	-	few	TGTGCCAGCGGCGGAAGGGCTCCCAATGAGCAGTTCTTC	CASGGRAPNEQFF
TRBV3-1	TRBJ2-7	-	-	TGTGCCAGCAGCCAAGGTGTAATGGGGATATACGAGCAGTACTTC	CASSQGVMGIYEQYF
TRBV15	TRBJ2-7	-	once	TGTGCCACCAGACAGGATACCTACGAGCAGTACTTC	CATRQDTYEQYF
TRBV30	TRBJ2-7	-	few	TGTGCCTGGAGTGCCCTCGAGTACGAGCAGTACTTC	CAWSALEYEQYF
TRBV9	TRBJ2-7	-	few	TGTGCCAGCAGCGTAGCTATAGGCGGGGGCCTCTTCGAGCAGTACTTC	CASSVAIGGGLFEQYF
TRBV20-1	TRBJ1-5	-	few	TGCAGTGCCCAAGTGGATTACAATCAGCCCCAGCATTTT	CSAQVDYNQPQHF
TRBV3-1	TRBJ2-1	TRBD2	-	TGTGCCAGCAGCCCATTTGGGACTAATAACAATGAGCAGTTCTTC	CASSPFGTNNNEQFF
TRBV20-1	TRBJ2-1	-	-	TGCAGTGCAAACCGGGACCCAACGGACAATGAGCAGTTCTTC	CSANRDPTDNEQFF
TRBV7-2	TRBJ2-4	TRBD2	few	TGTGCCAGCAGCTTAGTCACTAGCGGGGGCCCGGGGGTGGCTCAGTACTTC	CASSLVTSGGPGVAQYF
TRBV7-2	TRBJ2-3	-	few	TGTGCCAGCAGCTCCAGCGCTAGCACAGATACGCAGTATTTT	CASSSSASTDTQYF
TRBV6-2/TRBV6-3	TRBJ2-7	-	-	TGTGCCAGCAAACTTATTGGAAGCTCCTACGAGCAGTACTTC	CASKLIGSSYEQYF
TRBV11-3	TRBJ2-7	-	-	TGTGCCAGCAGCTTAGATATCGGCAGCACCTACGAGCAGTACTTC	CASSLDIGSTYEQYF
TRBV27	TRBJ2-1	TRBD1	many	TGTGCCAGCAGTTTAGGGACAGGGTGGGATGAGCAGTTCTTC	CASSLGTGWDEQFF
TRBV6-1	TRBJ2-1	-	-	TGTGCCAGCAGTGGGCCTCGAAGCCCCAGGACAGGGAGGGACGGTGAGCAGTTCTTC	CASSGPRSPRTGRDGEQFF
TRBV21-1	TRBJ2-7	-	-	TGTGCCAGCAGCAGGGGGGACCGGGACTCCAATTCTTTGGCCTACGAGCAGTACTTC	CASSRGDRDSNSLAYEQYF
TRBV6-1	TRBJ2-6	TRBD1	-	TGTGCCAGTAGACAGGGTGGTACTGGGGCCGACGTCCTGACTTTC	CASRQGGTGADVLTF
TRBV5-1	TRBJ1-1	-	many	TGCGCCAGCAGCTTGGCAGCGCAGAATGAAGCTTTCTTT	CASSLAAQNEAFF
TRBV20-1	TRBJ2-1	-	few	TGCAGTGCTAGGAACCCACGGGGGAGCTCCTACAATGAGCAGTTCTTC	CSARNPRGSSYNEQFF
TRBV9	TRBJ2-2	-	few	TGTGCCAGCAGCAGGATTTCCGGGGAGCTGTTTTTT	CASSRISGELFF
TRBV11-2	TRBJ2-2	-	few	TGTGCCAGCAGCTATACTAGTGGGGGAACCGGGGAGCTGTTTTTT	CASSYTSGGTGELFF
TRBV6-1	TRBJ2-1	-	few	TGTGCCAGCAGCCGCCCCGAGGGGAGCTCCTACAATGAGCAGTTCTTC	CASSRPEGSSYNEQFF
TRBV6-1	TRBJ2-1	TRBD2	few	TGTGCCAGCAGTCCAACTAGCGGGGGGATCTATGAGCAGTTCTTC	CASSPTSGGIYEQFF
TRBV10-3	TRBJ2-7	TRBD2	few	TGTGCCATCAGTGAGATGACTAGCGGGAGGGCCTACGAGCAGTACTTC	CAISEMTSGRAYEQYF
TRBV20-1	TRBJ2-3	TRBD1	-	TGCAGTGCTAGTGAATCAGGGGGACCCGTTACGCAGTATTTT	CSASESGGPVTQYF
TRBV7-9	TRBJ2-1	-	-	TGTGCCAGCAGCACCAGGGTGAGCACCTACAATGAGCAGTTCTTC	CASSTRVSTYNEQFF
TRBV10-3	TRBJ2-2	TRBD1	few	TGTGCCATCAGTGGACAGGGAACTCCTACCGGGGAGCTGTTTTTT	CAISGQGTPTGELFF
TRBV10-3	TRBJ1-2	-	few	TGTGCCATCGGATCGGACACCTCCTGGGGCTACACCTTC	CAIGSDTSWGYTF
TRBV5-1	TRBJ2-7	TRBD2	few	TGCGCCAGCAGCACCGGGACTAGCGGGGGACGCTCCTACGAGCAGTACTTC	CASSTGTSGGRSYEQYF
TRBV6-5	TRBJ1-2	-	-	TGTGCCAGCAGTTACCGGACAAACGAAAACTATGGCTACACCTTC	CASSYRTNENYGYTF
TRBV11-1	TRBJ1-5	-	few	TGTGCCAGCAGCTTAGTGGTCGGTGGGCAGGGATTCAATCAGCCCCAGCATTTT	CASSLVVGGQGFNQPQHF
TRBV20-1	TRBJ1-1	-	once	TGCAGTGCTACCGAGACACTGAACACTGAAGCTTTCTTT	CSATETLNTEAFF
TRBV9	TRBJ2-1	TRBD2	-	TGTGCCAGCAGCGCCTACTCGACTAGCCGGCGTTACAATGAGCAGTTCTTC	CASSAYSTSRRYNEQFF
TRBV2	TRBJ2-7	-	few	TGTGCCAGCAACTCCCCCGGGGAATACGAGCAGTACTTC	CASNSPGEYEQYF
TRBV12-3/TRBV12-4	TRBJ2-7	-	few	TGTGCCAGCAGCTTACTGACCGTCGAGCAGTACTTC	CASSLLTVEQYF
TRBV5-6	TRBJ2-1	-	-	TGTGCCAGCAGCTTTCGAAGGCCCGGGAGCTCCTACAATGAGCAGTTCTTC	CASSFRRPGSSYNEQFF
TRBV5-1	TRBJ2-2	TRBD1	-	TGCGCCAGCAGCTCTGACAGGGGAGGCGGCACCGGGGAGCTGTTTTTT	CASSSDRGGGTGELFF
TRBV27	TRBJ1-2	-	few	TGTGCCAGCAGTCAAAAAGCCAGCTATGGCTACACCTTC	CASSQKASYGYTF
TRBV5-1	TRBJ2-5	TRBD1	-	TGCGCCAGCAGCTGGACAGGGGGAAAGGAGACCCAGTACTTC	CASSWTGGKETQYF
TRBV7-9	TRBJ1-1	-	few	TGTGCCAGCAGCTCGCTCCCTGAAGCTTTCTTT	CASSSLPEAFF